This T cell receptor beta chain derives from a study of human T cells and chemical hapten exposure. As for time point: patch test 2, 6 weeks after DPC sensitization. Described treatment: therapeutic diphenylcyclopropenone sensitization with weekly scalp DPC. Researchers sampled blood before each patch test went on. Germline V gene lookup returns CDR1 MDHEN and CDR2 SYDVKM. The CDR3 extends over 12 amino acids. The V end was cut by 7 bases, the J end by 7 bases, with 11 bases between. MiXCR was run by TCRdb on the RACE reads, yielding one entry per CDR3 protein. The sample shows some 100,000 distinct CDR3 sequences, roughly a tenth of them seen only once.

Material: whole blood, obtained in connection with sensitization to the hapten diphenylcyclopropenone (DPC). The chain links TRBV28 to TRBJ2-4; D call uncertain. The receptor's source is a middle-aged woman with alopecia areata. Some clones in this sample may be carry-over from other donors' samples. This CDR3 reads CASISNLNIQYF. CDR3 nucleotide sequence: TGTGCCAGCATCTCCAACCTCAACATTCAGTACTTC.